This TCR beta chain was retrieved from a study of T cells in Graves' hyperthyroidism and ophthalmopathy. Regarding the study as a whole: Through a model of 13 V-J features, ophthalmopathy was separated from stable hyperthyroidism.

This clonotype has a count of ten or more. Its antigen is not known. The TCR beta CDR3 regions underwent amplification using RNA transcripts as the source. First-round RT-PCR of the TCR CDR3 relied on the HTBI primer set. TCRdb redid the calling of the multiplex PCR reads with MiXCR, one entry per CDR3 protein. The repertoire holds around 490,000 distinct CDR3 sequences, 15% to 20% seen once, with approximately 48% in the top ten. Ophthalmopathy cases met thresholds of Clinical Activity Score at least 3, NOSPECS grade at least 4 and duration under 3 months. The study left out patients who had uncontrolled infection, other autoimmune disease, pregnancy or lactation. Germline CDR1 and CDR2: MDHEN and SYDVKM. Trimming took 7 bases from V and 7 from J; bases not matched to a gene: 10. The CDR3 extends over 14 amino acids.

Material for sequencing was blood. The source of this sequence is a man aged 35-49 years with Graves' ophthalmopathy. V gene TRBV28 combines with J gene TRBJ2-1; 7 nucleotides agree with TRBD2. CDR3 sequence (DNA): TGTGCCAGCACCTCGGCTAGCGGAAAAAATGAGCAGTTCTTC. Its protein is CASTSASGKNEQFF.